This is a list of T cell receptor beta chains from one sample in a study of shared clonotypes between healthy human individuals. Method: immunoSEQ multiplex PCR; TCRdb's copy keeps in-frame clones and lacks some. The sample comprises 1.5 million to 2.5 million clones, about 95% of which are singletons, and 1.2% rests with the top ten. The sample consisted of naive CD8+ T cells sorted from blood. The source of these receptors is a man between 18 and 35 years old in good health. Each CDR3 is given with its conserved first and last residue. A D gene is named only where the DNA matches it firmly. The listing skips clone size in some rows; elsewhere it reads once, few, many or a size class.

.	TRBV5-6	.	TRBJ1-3	TGTGCCAGCAGCGACGACATCTCTGGAAACACCATATATTTT	CASSDDISGNTIYF
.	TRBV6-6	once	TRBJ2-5	TGTGCCAGCGGAAAGGCAGAGTACCAAGAGACCCAGTACTTC	CASGKAEYQETQYF
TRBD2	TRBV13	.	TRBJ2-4	TGTGCCAGCATCGCCCGGGGGGTTGGAGAAAACATTCAGTACTTC	CASIARGVGENIQYF
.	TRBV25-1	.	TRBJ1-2	TGTGCCAGCAGTGAATGGCCCGCGGGTAATGGCTACACCTTC	CASSEWPAGNGYTF
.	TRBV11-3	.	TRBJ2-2	TGTGCCAGCAGCTTAGCGGGGTACACCGGGGAGCTGTTTTTT	CASSLAGYTGELFF
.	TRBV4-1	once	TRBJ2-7	TGCGCCAGCAGCCAAGAGGGCGTCTACGAGCAGTACTTC	CASSQEGVYEQYF
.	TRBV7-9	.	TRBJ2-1	TGTGCCAGCAGCCTAACGGGCACCGGGACCCCAAACATGAATGAGCAGTTCTTC	CASSLTGTGTPNMNEQFF
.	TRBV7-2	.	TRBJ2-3	TGTGCCAGCAGCTTGGCCAGACTCAGCACAGATACGCAGTATTTT	CASSLARLSTDTQYF
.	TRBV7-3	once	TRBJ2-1	TGTGCCAGCAGCCCTTTCGGGGGAAACTACAATGAGCAGTTCTTC	CASSPFGGNYNEQFF
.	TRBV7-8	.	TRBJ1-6	TGTGCCAGCAGCGCCATCGACAACCAACTTAATTCACCCCTCCACTTT	CASSAIDNQLNSPLHF
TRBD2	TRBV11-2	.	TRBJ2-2	TGTGCCAGCAGCTTCGGGACTAGCAACACCGGGGAGCTGTTTTTT	CASSFGTSNTGELFF
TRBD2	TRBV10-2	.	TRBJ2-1	TGCGCCAGCGGGGAGTCCGGACTAGGGGTGGAGAATGAGCAGTTCTTC	CASGESGLGVENEQFF
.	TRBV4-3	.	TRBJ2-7	TGCGCCAGCAGCCAAGATCTTGGTACTAGCACCTTTTACGAGCAGTACTTC	CASSQDLGTSTFYEQYF
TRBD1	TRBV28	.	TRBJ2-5	TGTGCCAGCAGTCCGGACAGGGGCCCAAATAAAGAGACCCAGTACTTC	CASSPDRGPNKETQYF
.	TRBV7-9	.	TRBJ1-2	TGTGCCAGCAGCTTAGCGGTAGGGAACTATGGCTACACCTTC	CASSLAVGNYGYTF
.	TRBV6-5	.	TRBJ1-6	TGTGCCAGCAGGAGCCCCTATAATTCACCCCTCCACTTT	CASRSPYNSPLHF
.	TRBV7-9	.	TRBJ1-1	TGTGCCAGCAGCAGCATCAGAGATATGAACACTGAAGCTTTCTTT	CASSSIRDMNTEAFF
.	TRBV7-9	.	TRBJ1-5	TGTGCCAGCAGTTCAGGGATGGATCAGCCCCAGCATTTT	CASSSGMDQPQHF
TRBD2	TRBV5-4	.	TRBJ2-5	TGTGCCAGCAGCCCCGGGGGGGGCCAAGAGACCCAGTACTTC	CASSPGGGQETQYF
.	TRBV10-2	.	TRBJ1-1	TGCGCCAGCAGTCGACAGGTGAACACTGAAGCTTTCTTT	CASSRQVNTEAFF
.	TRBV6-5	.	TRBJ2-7	TGTGCCAGCACCCCCGTCCGGGCAGGGTATAACGAGCAGTACTTC	CASTPVRAGYNEQYF
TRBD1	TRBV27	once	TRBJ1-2	TGTGCCAGCAGTTGGGGACAGGGGTCCTCGGGCTACACCTTC	CASSWGQGSSGYTF
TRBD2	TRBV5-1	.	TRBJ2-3	TGCGCCAGCAGCCCCAGGAGTAGCGGGACAAACACAGATACGCAGTATTTT	CASSPRSSGTNTDTQYF
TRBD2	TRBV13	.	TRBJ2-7	TGTGCCAGCAGCACGGGACTAGAAGACTACGAGCAGTACTTC	CASSTGLEDYEQYF
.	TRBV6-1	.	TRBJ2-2	TGTGCCAGCAGTGAGTGGGTTACCGGGGAGCTGTTTTTT	CASSEWVTGELFF
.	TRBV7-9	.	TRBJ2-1	TGTGCCAGCAGTACCAATGAGCAGTTCTTC	CASSTNEQFF
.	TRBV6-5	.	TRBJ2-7	TGTGCCAGCAGTTACTCGACACGTAACGAGCAGTACTTC	CASSYSTRNEQYF
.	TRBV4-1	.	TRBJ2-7	TGCGCCAGCAGCCAAGGGACGGGGAGCTCCTACGAGCAGTACTTC	CASSQGTGSSYEQYF